One sample yielded the 26 T cell receptor beta chains listed below, sequenced in a study of T cells after yellow fever vaccination. In TCRdb, the 5' RACE reads were re-called with MiXCR into one record per CDR3 protein. The table lists 360,000 or so distinct CDR3 sequences, 9.5% to 13% of them singletons. This specimen consisted of PBMCs, obtained on the day of the first yellow fever vaccination. Receptors were obtained from a man aged 18 to 30 who received the YFV17D yellow fever vaccine.

This clonotype was recorded a few times. The rearrangement joins TRBV6-1 to TRBJ2-1; the match to TRBD2 covers 8 bases. Germline loops: CDR1 MNHNS, CDR2 SASEGT. CDR3 size: 15 residues. With V trimmed by 5 bases and J by 2 bases, 5 bases remained unmatched. The CDR3 loop reads CASSIAGNTYNEQFF. In DNA, the CDR3 is TGTGCCAGCAGTATAGCGGGGAACACCTACAATGAGCAGTTCTTC.

Only a few counts were recorded for this clonotype. The chain couples TRBV24-1 to TRBJ2-2; TRBD2 aligns across 8 bases. CDR3 length: 14 amino acids. CDR1 is KGHDR and CDR2 is SFDVKD in the germline V gene. The J segment lost 4 bases and the V segment lost 5 bases, leaving 2 bases of the junction unmatched. In DNA form, the CDR3 reads TGTGCCACCAGTGCGAGCGGGGGCACCGGGGAGCTGTTTTTT. As protein: CATSASGGTGELFF.

The chain combines TRBV12-3 or TRBV12-4 with TRBJ1-5; maybe TRBD1 (5 bases). The V end lost 7 bases, the J end lost 3 bases, and 19 bases lay between the germline ends. The length of the CDR3 is 16 residues. This CDR3 reads CASTSNSGTLNQPQHF. In DNA form, the CDR3 reads TGTGCCAGCACCTCAAACAGCGGGACCCTCAATCAGCCCCAGCATTTT.

This chain links TRBV7-9 with TRBJ2-3, with 14 nucleotides matching TRBD2. Germline V gene lookup returns CDR1 SEHNR and CDR2 FQNEAQ (reference sequence). Germline trimming cut 3 bases from V and 3 bases from J; bases unmatched to any gene: 5. The CDR3 has 17 residues. The CDR3 loop reads CASSFLGLAGGTDTQYF. CDR3 DNA sequence: TGTGCCAGCAGCTTCCTCGGACTAGCGGGGGGAACAGATACGCAGTATTTT.

The chain carries TRBV6-4 and TRBJ1-5; 12 positions match TRBD1. This CDR3 contains 17 residues. The junction had 7 bases not matched to a gene; V was cut back by 1 base and J by 6 bases. Per the germline V gene, CDR1 is MRHNA and CDR2 is SNTAGT. The CDR3 sequence is CASSDWEGQGAGQPQHF. CDR3 bases: TGTGCCAGCAGTGACTGGGAGGGACAGGGGGCTGGTCAGCCCCAGCATTTT.

There are a few counts of this clonotype. The rearrangement uses TRBV9 and TRBJ2-5; perhaps TRBD2 as D (5 bases). This CDR3 spans 13 amino acids. Germline V gene lookup returns CDR1 SGDLS and CDR2 YYNGEE. V lost 2 bases and J 2 bases, leaving 7 bases between the germline ends. The CDR3 protein is CASSVGGQETQYF. DNA of the CDR3: TGTGCCAGCAGCGTTGGCGGGCAAGAGACCCAGTACTTC.

The chain employs TRBV12-3 or TRBV12-4 and TRBJ1-6; the match to TRBD1 covers 7 bases. The CDR3 sequence is 13 residues long. Losses at the gene ends were 6 bases for V and 7 bases for J; bases not matched to a gene: 3. CDR3 sequence reads: CASSGTANSPLHF. In DNA form, the CDR3 reads TGTGCCAGCAGCGGGACAGCCAATTCACCCCTCCACTTT.

There are a few counts of this clonotype. The rearrangement joins TRBV6-5 to TRBJ2-5, with D unclear. CDR1 and CDR2 (germline): MNHEY, SVGAGI. V shed 2 bases and J shed 8 bases, with 15 bases lying between them. CDR3 length: 14 amino acids. Written as DNA, the CDR3 is TGTGCCAGCAGTTACACTTTGGCTTTGGGAACCCAGTACTTC. Protein product: CASSYTLALGTQYF.

This clonotype was seen at least ten times. This chain joins TRBV6-1 and TRBJ2-1; 7 bases are a match to TRBD1. The germline CDR1 and CDR2 sequences are MNHNS and SASEGT. This CDR3 comprises 13 residues. V lost 6 bases to trimming and J lost 4 bases; unmatched junction nucleotides: 3. CDR3 residues: CASSRDSYNEQFF. The CDR3 DNA reads as TGTGCCAGCAGCCGGGACAGTTACAATGAGCAGTTCTTC.

This clonotype was found a few times. The chain is built from TRBV5-8 and TRBJ2-4; D is ambiguous. Germline V gene sequence: CDR1 SGHTS, CDR2 YDEGEE. The V gene lost 7 bases and the J gene lost 16 bases, with 15 bases spanning the gap. The CDR3 totals 10 residues. The CDR3 reads CASGFVWVYF. The CDR3 DNA is TGTGCCAGCGGATTCGTCTGGGTCTACTTC.

The chain employs TRBV7-2 and TRBJ1-4; D remains unclear. Per the germline V gene, CDR1 is SGHTA and CDR2 is FQGNSA. V was pared by 3 bases and J by 5 bases, with 10 bases between. This CDR3 contains 14 residues. The CDR3 DNA is TGTGCCAGCAGCTTTTCCCGGAGGAATGAAAAACTGTTTTTT. As protein: CASSFSRRNEKLFF.

This clonotype turned up a few times. V and J are TRBV7-3 and TRBJ2-3; the D call may be TRBD1 or TRBD2 (6 bases each). Between the trimmed V and J ends, which lost 2 bases and 3 bases, there was a span of 15 bases. The germline CDR1 and CDR2 sequences are SGHTA and FQGTGA. The CDR3 spans 16 residues. The CDR3 protein is CASSLQAGGPTDTQYF. CDR3 coding DNA: TGTGCCAGCAGCTTACAGGCTGGGGGGCCGACAGATACGCAGTATTTT. The complete variable domain, with remaining parts taken from reference TRBV7-3 and TRBJ2-3, reads GAGVSQTPSNKVTEKGKYVELRCDPISGHTALYWYRQSLGQGPEFLIYFQGTGAADDSGLPNDRFFAVRPEGSVSTLKIQRTERGDSAVYLCASSLQAGGPTDTQYFGPGTRLTVL.

The chain employs TRBV5-1 and TRBJ2-1, with 8 positions matching TRBD1. The CDR3 has 15 residues. CDR1 and CDR2 from the germline V gene are SGHRS and YFSETQ. The J segment lost 4 bases and the V segment lost 2 bases, leaving 5 bases of the junction unmatched. The CDR3 region is CASSFRGQVYNEQFF. The CDR3 DNA follows: TGCGCCAGCAGCTTCAGGGGACAGGTATACAATGAGCAGTTCTTC.

This sequence joins TRBV20-1 and TRBJ2-7; 7 bases are shared with TRBD1. Germline V gene data show CDR1 as DFQATT and CDR2 as SNEGSKA (reference sequence). The CDR3 is made up of 13 amino acids. Germline trimming cut 3 bases from V and 6 bases from J; bases unmatched to any gene: 8. The CDR3 is CSASPGTASEQYV. CDR3 bases: TGCAGTGCTAGCCCCGGGACAGCAAGCGAGCAGTACGTC.

The rearrangement uses TRBV9 and TRBJ2-2, with a possible D match to TRBD1 (5 bases). The CDR3 has 15 amino acids. With 0 bases removed from V and 9 bases from J, the gap between germline ends came to 15 bases. CDR1 is SGDLS and CDR2 is YYNGEE in the germline V gene. The CDR3, as DNA: TGTGCCAGCAGCGTAGAGACAGCGTTAACCAGGGAGCTGTTTTTT. This encodes CASSVETALTRELFF.

This clonotype was seen more than once but under ten times. This chain connects TRBV20-1 to TRBJ1-6; 7 nucleotides match TRBD1. Losses at the gene ends were 5 bases for V and 7 bases for J; bases not matched to a gene: 8. CDR3 length: 14 amino acids. Germline V lookup: CDR1 DFQATT, CDR2 SNEGSKA (reference sequence). CDR3 sequence (DNA): TGCAGTGCTTTTGAGACAGGGTGGAATTCACCCCTCCACTTT. It is translated as CSAFETGWNSPLHF.

This clonotype was recorded a few times. The chain couples TRBV7-9 to TRBJ2-2, with TRBD1 matching over 8 bases. The length of the CDR3 is 14 residues. Losses at the gene ends were 4 bases for V and 6 bases for J; bases not matched to a gene: 4. CDR1 and CDR2 from the germline V gene are SEHNR and FQNEAQ (reference sequence). CDR3 bases: TGTGCCAGCAGCTCGGACAGGGACGCCGGGGAGCTGTTTTTT. It yields the protein CASSSDRDAGELFF. The full variable domain, rest sourced from reference TRBV7-9 and TRBJ2-2, is DTGVSQNPRHKITKRGQNVTFRCDPISEHNRLYWYRQTLGQGPEFLTYFQNEAQLEKSRLLSDRFSAERPKGSFSTLEIQRTEQGDSAMYLCASSSDRDAGELFFGEGSRLTVL.

CDR3 sequence: CASSPVPAGEFFTDTQYF. DNA for the CDR3: TGTGCCAGCAGCCCCGTACCTGCAGGGGAATTTTTTACAGATACGCAGTATTTT. This chain uses TRBV4-2 with TRBJ2-3, with D tentatively TRBD1 (6 bases). CDR3 size: 18 residues. Germline V gene data show CDR1 as LGHNA and CDR2 as YNFKEQ. V was clipped by 4 bases and J by 3 bases, with 23 bases between them.

This clonotype was counted many times. The chain links TRBV4-3 to TRBJ2-2, with D possibly TRBD2 on 7 matching bases. Trimming removed 4 bases from V and 3 bases from J, with 12 bases in between. The CDR3 spans 15 residues. The germline V gene encodes CDR1 LGHNA and CDR2 YSLEER. The DNA for the CDR3 is TGCGCCAGCAGCCGGGGAGGGGGTGACACCGGGGAGCTGTTTTTT. Translation gives CASSRGGGDTGELFF.

This clonotype occurred many times. The V and J genes are TRBV12-3 or TRBV12-4 and TRBJ2-5, with D perhaps TRBD2 (6 bases). This CDR3 comprises 13 residues. V was trimmed by 4 bases and J by 3 bases, leaving 9 bases between them. The CDR3 region is CASSSSGEETQYF. For the CDR3, the DNA is TGTGCCAGCAGTTCCTCGGGGGAAGAGACCCAGTACTTC.

This clonotype was recorded at least ten times. For the CDR3, the DNA is TGCAGCGTGGGGACGAAGAATCAGCCCCAGCATTTT. Residues: CSVGTKNQPQHF. V and J are TRBV29-1 and TRBJ1-5; the D gene is possibly TRBD1 (5 bases). This CDR3 is 12 amino acids long. With 6 bases removed from V and 4 bases from J, the gap between germline ends came to 10 bases. Per the germline V gene, CDR1 is SQVTM and CDR2 is ANQGSEA.

This clonotype has at least ten counts. The chain carries TRBV7-2 and TRBJ2-2; D is possibly TRBD2 (6 bases). V shed 2 bases and J shed 7 bases, with 11 bases lying between them. The CDR3 totals 14 residues. Germline CDR1 SGHTA, CDR2 FQGNSA. The CDR3 protein is CASSLTGGDGELFF. Here the CDR3 DNA reads TGTGCCAGCAGCTTAACCGGGGGTGACGGGGAGCTGTTTTTT.

The gene calls are TRBV12-3 or TRBV12-4 and TRBJ2-6; 8 bases are shared with TRBD1. This CDR3 is 17 amino acids long. V gave up 5 bases and J gave up 4 bases; unmatched junction bases: 10. The CDR3 bases are TGTGCCAGCAGTCCCGGGACAGGTTCTCCCGGGGCCAACGTCCTGACTTTC. It translates to CASSPGTGSPGANVLTF.

V and J are TRBV14 and TRBJ2-5; D is ambiguous. Trimming removed 0 bases at V and 4 bases at J, with 18 bases between. Germline lookup yields CDR1 SGHDN and CDR2 FVKESK. The CDR3 spans 17 residues. CDR3 sequence reads: CASSQDWAERRRETQYF. In DNA, the CDR3 is TGTGCCAGCAGCCAAGATTGGGCCGAACGGCGGAGAGAGACCCAGTACTTC.

The chain couples TRBV29-1 to TRBJ1-1, with 7 nucleotides matching TRBD1. The CDR3 covers 15 residues. Germline lookup yields CDR1 SQVTM and CDR2 ANQGSEA. J lost 6 bases, V lost 6 bases, and 16 bases had no gene match. The CDR3 DNA sequence: TGCAGCGTCGGATACAGGGGATTCCGGGGTCCTGAAGCTTTCTTT. Its protein product is CSVGYRGFRGPEAFF.

Only a few counts were recorded for this clonotype. The chain joins TRBV27 to TRBJ2-5, with a tentative D call TRBD2 (5 bases). CDR1 and CDR2 (germline): MNHEY, SMNVEV (reference sequence). V shed 7 bases and J shed 2 bases, with 32 bases lying between them. This CDR3 is built from 20 residues. CDR3 in DNA: TGTGCCAGCACCCAATATGGCGGGTTCAGGCACGGAGTTTATCAAGAGACCCAGTACTTC. It translates to CASTQYGGFRHGVYQETQYF.